The 22 T cell receptor beta chains in this list originate from one sample, sequenced in a study of shared clonotypes between healthy human individuals. Data came from immunoSEQ multiplex PCR; TCRdb stores just in-frame clones and leaves some out. The sample consists of around 1,000,000 clones, roughly 80% of them appearing once. Input material: memory CD4+ T cells from PBMCs. The subset was: CD45RA-negative fraction. All receptors come from a man aged 18-30 years in good health. Some clones in this sample may be carry-over from other donors' samples.

This chain links TRBV28 with TRBJ2-5; either TRBD1 or TRBD2 may fit D (5 bases each). The CDR3 has 16 residues. Germline-derived CDR1 and CDR2 are MDHEN and SYDVKM. V was shortened by 1 base and J by 1 base, with 13 bases between the two germline ends. In DNA, the CDR3 is TGTGCCAGCAGTTTATCCGGGGACGCTTTCCAAGAGACCCAGTACTTC. This gives the protein CASSLSGDAFQETQYF.

This clone was found a few times. V gene TRBV27 combines with J gene TRBJ1-3; D is possibly TRBD1 (5 bases). The V gene lost 3 bases and the J gene lost 1 base, with 7 bases spanning the gap. This CDR3 is 14 amino acids long. The germline V gene encodes CDR1 MNHEY and CDR2 SMNVEV (reference sequence). Written as DNA, the CDR3 is TGTGCCAGCAGTTTTGGGGGATCTGGAAACACCATATATTTT. Protein: CASSFGGSGNTIYF.

The rearrangement uses TRBV19 and TRBJ1-2; D remains unclear. Trimming left V 5 bases short and J 1 base short, with 14 bases between. Germline V gene sequence: CDR1 LNHDA, CDR2 SQIVND (reference sequence). The CDR3 has 15 amino acids. The CDR3 loop is CASSSDQAFNYGYTF. The CDR3 DNA reads TGTGCCAGTAGTTCAGATCAGGCGTTTAACTATGGCTACACCTTC.

A remark on this clone: In the same sample, other DNA sequences code for this CDR3. The rearrangement joins TRBV7-2 to TRBJ2-5; the match to TRBD1 covers 11 bases. Germline CDR1 SGHTA, CDR2 FQGNSA. The CDR3 contains 14 residues. After removal of 5 bases from V and 5 bases from J, the junction contained 4 bases not matched to a gene. This CDR3 is CASSRDRGLETQYF. CDR3 DNA: TGTGCCAGCAGCCGGGACAGGGGGTTGGAGACCCAGTACTTC.

This sequence joins TRBV4-3 and TRBJ2-1; D is perhaps TRBD1 or TRBD2 (5 bases each). This CDR3 has 16 amino acids. V was pared by 4 bases and J by 5 bases, with 18 bases between. The germline V gene encodes CDR1 LGHNA and CDR2 YSLEER. CDR3 in amino acids: CASSRRDPERNNEQFF. CDR3 in DNA: TGCGCCAGCAGCCGACGGGACCCCGAACGTAACAATGAGCAGTTCTTC.

This clone was observed a single time. A much larger clone lies one base from this, so it may be a read error. Other DNA sequences from this sample encode an identical CDR3 as well. The genes are TRBV5-1 and TRBJ2-1; D gene ambiguous. The length of the CDR3 is 13 residues. Germline V gene lookup returns CDR1 SGHRS and CDR2 YFSETQ. This chain's CDR3 is CASSLGAYNEQFF. The CDR3, as DNA: TGTGCCAGCAGCTTGGGTGCCTACAATGAGCAGTTCTTC.

V usage is TRBV6-5 and J usage is TRBJ1-2; possible D gene TRBD1, 5 bases. Germline CDR1 MNHEY, CDR2 SVGAGI. V dropped 5 bases and J dropped 6 bases, with 16 bases sitting between them. The CDR3 extends over 14 amino acids. The CDR3 DNA follows: TGTGCCAGCAGTAAAACCGGGACGTCCAATGGCTACACCTTC. Amino acid sequence: CASSKTGTSNGYTF.

CDR3 DNA sequence: TGTGCCAGCAGTCCCGGGACAGGGATCTACGAGCAGTACTTC. Translated, it gives CASSPGTGIYEQYF. V is TRBV11-2 and J is TRBJ2-7, with 9 nucleotides matching TRBD1. Trimming took 6 bases from V and 3 from J; bases not matched to a gene: 6. CDR1 is SGHAT and CDR2 is FQNNGV in the germline V gene. CDR3 length: 14 amino acids.

The chain employs TRBV5-4 and TRBJ2-7; 12 positions match TRBD2. The CDR3 length is 17 residues. The germline V gene encodes CDR1 SGHNT and CDR2 YYREEE (reference sequence). Trimming removed 4 bases from V and 2 bases from J; junction bases left unmatched: 10. Here the CDR3 reads CASSLSTSGRPTYEQYF. In DNA, the CDR3 is TGTGCCAGCAGCCTTTCTACTAGCGGGAGGCCCACCTACGAGCAGTACTTC.

There are a few counts of this clone. Other DNA sequences in the same sample also yield this CDR3. This chain links TRBV4-1 with TRBJ1-1, with a weak D call TRBD1 (5 bases). The germline V gene has CDR1 MGHRA and CDR2 YSYEKL. The V end lost 3 bases, the J end lost 1 base, and 9 bases lay between the germline ends. This CDR3 spans 14 amino acids. CDR3 DNA sequence: TGCGCCAGCAGCCACCTAGGACAGAACACTGAAGCTTTCTTT. This translates into CASSHLGQNTEAFF.

The V and J genes are TRBV7-9 and TRBJ2-3; 7 bases are a match to TRBD2. The CDR3 is 16 residues long. The germline V gene encodes CDR1 SEHNR and CDR2 FQNEAQ (reference sequence). Trimming cost V 4 bases and J 0 bases; bases outside gene matches: 7. This CDR3 reads CASSSGASGSTDTQYF. The DNA for the CDR3 is TGTGCCAGCAGCTCCGGGGCTAGCGGAAGCACAGATACGCAGTATTTT.

The V gene is TRBV19, the J gene TRBJ1-1; 7 bases are a match to TRBD1. Germline CDR1 and CDR2: LNHDA and SQIVND (reference sequence). The trim removed 8 bases at V and 2 bases at J, leaving 8 bases unmatched. The CDR3 covers 14 residues. This chain's CDR3 is CASVYRGRNTEAFF. Here the CDR3 DNA reads TGTGCCAGTGTATACAGGGGACGTAACACTGAAGCTTTCTTT.

V is TRBV28 and J is TRBJ2-7, with TRBD2 matching over 10 bases. V lost 5 bases to trimming and J lost 5 bases; unmatched junction nucleotides: 9. Germline CDR1 MDHEN, CDR2 SYDVKM. The CDR3 totals 15 residues. CDR3 DNA sequence: TGTGCCAGCAGTGTCGCTAGCGGGAGTAATAACGAGCAGTACTTC. Translated, it gives CASSVASGSNNEQYF. Combining the CDR3 with reference TRBV28 and TRBJ2-7 gives the whole variable domain DVKVTQSSRYLVKRTGEKVFLECVQDMDHENMFWYRQDPGLGLRLIYFSYDVKMKEKGDIPEGYSVSREKKERFSLILESASTNQTSMYLCASSVASGSNNEQYFGPGTRLTVT.

The V gene is TRBV5-6, the J gene TRBJ1-3; the D gene is possibly TRBD1 (5 bases). Germline V gives CDR1 SGHDT, CDR2 YYEEEE. The CDR3 sequence is 14 residues long. Between the trimmed V and J ends, which lost 4 bases and 4 bases, there was a span of 12 bases. CDR3 nucleotides: TGTGCCAGCAGCGGGGGAGGGAGAGGAAACACCATATATTTT. It specifies CASSGGGRGNTIYF.

A few counts support this clone. A read error is possible here, since a much larger clone lies one base away. Other DNA sequences within the sample encode an identical CDR3. The chain employs TRBV5-6 and TRBJ2-5; 7 nucleotides agree with TRBD1. The CDR3 has 14 residues. CDR1 SGHDT and CDR2 YYEEEE come from the germline V gene. CDR3 sequence reads: CASSRGQVQETQYF. The CDR3 nucleotides are TGTGCTAGCAGCCGAGGACAGGTTCAAGAGACCCAGTACTTC.

This clone has just a few counts. The V gene is TRBV15, the J gene TRBJ2-1; the match to TRBD2 covers 11 bases. The CDR3 consists of 17 residues. CDR1 is LNHNV and CDR2 is YYDKDF in the germline V gene (reference sequence). Trimming at V came to 1 base and at J to 4 bases, leaving 6 bases not matched to a gene. The CDR3, as DNA: TGTGCCACCAGCAGAGCACCGGGACTAGCGGCATACAATGAGCAGTTCTTC. This translates into CATSRAPGLAAYNEQFF.

V and J are TRBV20-1 and TRBJ1-2; D not resolved. Per the germline V gene, CDR1 is DFQATT and CDR2 is SNEGSKA (reference sequence). The CDR3 length is 11 residues. Trimming stripped 6 bases from V and 8 bases from J, with 13 bases between. CDR3 sequence reads: CSAVLDLGYTF. In nucleotides, the CDR3 is TGCAGTGCCGTACTCGATTTAGGCTACACCTTC.

V and J are TRBV7-9 and TRBJ1-4, with D perhaps matching TRBD1 (5 bases). V lost 3 bases and J 7 bases, leaving 12 bases between the germline ends. Germline V gene lookup returns CDR1 SEHNR and CDR2 FQNEAQ (reference sequence). The CDR3 length is 14 residues. CDR3 sequence: CASSLGLPTEKLFF. CDR3 DNA sequence: TGTGCCAGCAGCTTGGGACTGCCAACTGAAAAACTGTTTTTT.

The CDR3 nucleotides are TGTGCCAGCAGTTTACACGGGGAGGTAACCTACGAGCAGTACTTC. Its protein is CASSLHGEVTYEQYF. This chain joins TRBV28 and TRBJ2-7; TRBD2 is a possible D gene (6 bases). Per the germline V gene, CDR1 is MDHEN and CDR2 is SYDVKM. This CDR3 region has 15 residues. Trimming cost V 2 bases and J 2 bases, with 13 bases left between them.

This clone has ten or more counts. V usage is TRBV2 and J usage is TRBJ1-2; no firm D call. V was clipped by 2 bases and J by 3 bases, with 1 base between them. The germline CDR1 and CDR2 sequences are SNHLY and FYNNEI. This CDR3 contains 11 residues. This CDR3 reads CASSEHYGYTF. The CDR3 region has the DNA TGTGCCAGCAGTGAACACTATGGCTACACCTTC.

For this clone: This likely reflects a read error, since a far larger clone is one base away. The chain uses TRBV7-9 and TRBJ1-1; unclear D gene. There are 13 residues in the CDR3. Germline CDR1 is SEHNR and CDR2 is FQNEAQ (reference sequence). Between the trimmed V and J ends, which lost 2 bases and 1 base, there was a span of 5 bases. The DNA of the CDR3 is TGTGCCAGCAGCTTAACAGAGAACACTGAAGCTTTCTTT. Translating gives CASSLTENTEAFF.

As to this clone: This likely reflects a read error, since a far larger clone is one base away. The sample holds other DNA sequences that translate to the same CDR3. CDR3 sequence (DNA): TGTGCCTGGAGTGTAGAAGCCTCGTATGGTTACACCTTC. Its translation is CAWSVEASYGYTF. This sequence joins TRBV30 and TRBJ1-2; no clear D gene. CDR1 is GTSNPN, CDR2 SVGIG, per germline (reference sequence). The CDR3 totals 13 residues.